This TCR beta chain was retrieved from a study of identifying expanded T cells in peripheral blood. CDR3 length: 16 amino acids. Germline V gene sequence: CDR1 SGHTA, CDR2 FQGNSA. Losses at the gene ends were 3 bases for V and 4 bases for J; bases not matched to a gene: 3. This clone appeared a single time. The assay was immunoSEQ multiplex PCR, and TCRdb's table has in-frame clones only and misses some. Here the sample spans tens of thousands of clones, about four fifths being singletons. The receptor was derived from a person between 18 and 75 years old in good health. Material: blood. The genes are TRBV7-2 and TRBJ2-1; TRBD2 agrees at 13 bases. CDR3 sequence: CASSFRGLAGYNEQFF. The CDR3 DNA follows: TGTGCCAGCAGCTTTAGGGGACTAGCGGGATACAATGAGCAGTTCTTC. The full variable domain, completed using reference TRBV7-2 and TRBJ2-1, is GAGVSQSPSNKVTEKGKDVELRCDPISGHTALYWYRQSLGQGLEFLIYFQGNSAPDKSGLPSDRFSAERTGGSVSTLTIQRTQQEDSAVYLCASSFRGLAGYNEQFFGPGTRLTVL.